One and the same sample provided the 13 T cell receptor beta chains below, sequenced in a study of sequential checkpoint blockade in melanoma. Using immunoSEQ multiplex PCR, the repertoire was profiled, and TCRdb retains in-frame clones only, with some absent. The repertoire holds about 11,000 clones, with about 29% as singletons. The sample's treatment: randomized to nivolumab then ipilimumab (arm A) or the reverse (arm B). The starting material was tumor tissue (inferred from file names), obtained from a patient given nivolumab and ipilimumab in sequence. The receptors were sampled from a human donor with melanoma.

This clone turned up a few times. V usage is TRBV6-8 and J usage is TRBJ1-1, with a weak D call TRBD1 (6 bases). The V gene lost 5 bases and the J gene lost 0 bases, with 13 bases spanning the gap. This CDR3 has 15 residues. Germline V CDR1 and CDR2: MNHGY, SAAAGT. The CDR3, as DNA: TGTGCCAGCAGTAATATACAGGGCATGAACACTGAAGCTTTCTTT. It encodes CASSNIQGMNTEAFF.

Only one count was recorded for this clone. The CDR3 region is CASSLTSFQETQYF. The CDR3, as DNA: TGCGCCAGCAGCTTGACCAGCTTCCAAGAGACCCAGTACTTC. The chain has TRBV5-1 and TRBJ2-5, with D unclear. Per germline, CDR1 SGHRS and CDR2 YFSETQ. The CDR3 is 14 residues long. Trimming removed 1 base at V and 1 base at J, with 8 bases between. Together with reference TRBV5-1 and TRBJ2-5, the CDR3 gives the full variable domain: KAGVTQTPRYLIKTRGQQVTLSCSPISGHRSVSWYQQTPGQGLQFLFEYFSETQRNKGNFPGRFSGRQFSNSRSEMNVSTLELGDSALYLCASSLTSFQETQYFGPGTRLLVL.

This clone was counted only a few times. The CDR3 coding sequence is TGTGCCATCAGGGAGACAGGGCCCCAGAGTGGCGGGGAGCTGTTTTTT. Residues: CAIRETGPQSGGELFF. This rearrangement joins TRBV6-8 to TRBJ2-2, with 7 bases aligning to TRBD1. V lost 10 bases and J lost 7; bases outside the gene matches: 18. This CDR3 has 16 amino acids. Germline V gene lookup returns CDR1 MNHGY and CDR2 SAAAGT.

This clone was counted many times. The chain employs TRBV11-3 and TRBJ2-3, with 11 bases identical to TRBD2. Unmatched junction bases numbered 7, after V lost 5 bases and J lost 3 bases. The length of the CDR3 is 16 residues. Per the germline V gene, CDR1 is SGHNT and CDR2 is YENEEA. CDR3 bases: TGTGCCAGCAGCCCACTAGCGGGGGCGGGGACAGATACGCAGTATTTT. It codes for CASSPLAGAGTDTQYF.

This clone came up a few times. This CDR3 reads CASSFGQVYSYEQYF. In DNA form, the CDR3 reads TGTGCCAGCAGCTTTGGACAGGTGTACTCCTACGAGCAGTACTTC. The V and J genes are TRBV11-3 and TRBJ2-7, with 7 bases lining up with TRBD1. The trim removed 3 bases at V and 0 bases at J, leaving 5 bases unmatched. Germline V gene lookup returns CDR1 SGHNT and CDR2 YENEEA. The CDR3 consists of 15 residues. The whole variable domain, remainder taken from reference TRBV11-3 and TRBJ2-7, is EAGVVQSPRYKIIEKKQPVAFWCNPISGHNTLYWYLQNLGQGPELLIRYENEEAVDDSQLPKDRFSAERLKGVDSTLKIQPAELGDSAVYLCASSFGQVYSYEQYFGPGTRLTVT.

This clone was picked up a small number of times. The chain is built from TRBV7-7 and TRBJ1-2; 10 positions match TRBD1. The CDR3 loop spans 15 amino acids. J gave up 4 bases and V 5 bases, and 7 bases lay outside the gene matches. Germline V CDR1 and CDR2: SSHAT, FNYEAQ (reference sequence). The CDR3 DNA sequence: TGTGCCAGCAGCCCTAGACAGGGGGCTGTCTATGGCTACACCTTC. Translation gives CASSPRQGAVYGYTF.

This clone is labeled as medium-sized (0.01 to 0.1%). The genes are TRBV11-3 and TRBJ2-3; D call uncertain. The CDR3 is 14 amino acids. V was pared by 5 bases and J by 4 bases, with 13 bases between. Germline values: CDR1 SGHNT, CDR2 YENEEA. CDR3 region: CASSPLGFADTQYF. The CDR3 bases are TGTGCCAGCAGCCCCCTTGGTTTCGCAGATACGCAGTATTTT. The full variable domain, its missing parts supplied by reference TRBV11-3 and TRBJ2-3, is EAGVVQSPRYKIIEKKQPVAFWCNPISGHNTLYWYLQNLGQGPELLIRYENEEAVDDSQLPKDRFSAERLKGVDSTLKIQPAELGDSAVYLCASSPLGFADTQYFGPGTRLTVL.

This clone was detected ten times or more. V usage is TRBV11-3 and J usage is TRBJ2-1, with TRBD2 identical over 9 bases. The V gene's germline CDR1 is SGHNT and CDR2 YENEEA. The trim removed 3 bases at V and 4 bases at J, leaving 4 bases unmatched. This CDR3 region has 15 residues. CDR3 nucleotides: TGTGCCAGCAGCTTTGAACTAGCGGGTTACAATGAGCAGTTCTTC. Residues: CASSFELAGYNEQFF.

This clone was counted between two and nine times. The gene calls are TRBV9 and TRBJ2-3; D uncertain. CDR1 is SGDLS, CDR2 YYNGEE, per germline. The V end was cut by 4 bases, the J end by 0 bases, with 12 bases between. This CDR3 comprises 15 residues. Here the CDR3 DNA reads TGTGCCAGCAGCCCCCGACAAGGCAGCACAGATACGCAGTATTTT. As protein: CASSPRQGSTDTQYF.

This clone was observed a handful of times. The V gene is TRBV7-2, the J gene TRBJ2-5; TRBD2 aligns across 13 bases. Trimming at V came to 5 bases and at J to 3 bases, leaving 9 bases not matched to a gene. Germline CDR1 reads SGHTA; CDR2 reads FQGNSA. This CDR3 is 17 amino acids long. The CDR3 sequence: CASSQTSGGLIKETQYF. CDR3 coding DNA: TGTGCCAGCAGCCAGACTAGCGGGGGGCTTATTAAAGAGACCCAGTACTTC.

The chain links TRBV19 to TRBJ2-1; maybe TRBD1 (6 bases). The CDR3 contains 13 residues. V was trimmed by 6 bases and J by 3 bases, leaving 9 bases between them. Germline values: CDR1 LNHDA, CDR2 SQIVND (reference sequence). The CDR3 spells CASSRQDYNEQFF. For the CDR3, the DNA is TGTGCCAGTAGCCGACAGGACTACAATGAGCAGTTCTTC.

The chain is built from TRBV19 and TRBJ2-7, with 12 bases fitting TRBD2. Germline CDR1 and CDR2: LNHDA and SQIVND (reference sequence). Trimming took 5 bases from V and 0 from J; bases not matched to a gene: 8. CDR3 length equals 17 residues. CDR3 loop: CASSATSGGRSSYEQYF. CDR3 nucleotides: TGTGCCAGTAGTGCGACTAGCGGGGGCAGGAGCTCCTACGAGCAGTACTTC.

The gene calls are TRBV30 and TRBJ1-6; D is ambiguous. The CDR3 loop spans 15 amino acids. CDR1 is GTSNPN, CDR2 SVGIG, per germline (reference sequence). V dropped 3 bases and J dropped 10 bases, with 19 bases sitting between them. CDR3 nucleotides: TGTGCCTGGAGACCCCCCGGCAGCCGGAACTCACCCCTCCACTTT. It translates to CAWRPPGSRNSPLHF. The full variable domain, rest sourced from reference TRBV30 and TRBJ1-6, is SQTIHQWPATLVQPVGSPLSLECTVEGTSNPNLYWYRQAAGRGLQLLFYSVGIGQISSEVPQNLSASRPQDRQFILSSKKLLLSDSGFYLCAWRPPGSRNSPLHFGNGTRLTVT.